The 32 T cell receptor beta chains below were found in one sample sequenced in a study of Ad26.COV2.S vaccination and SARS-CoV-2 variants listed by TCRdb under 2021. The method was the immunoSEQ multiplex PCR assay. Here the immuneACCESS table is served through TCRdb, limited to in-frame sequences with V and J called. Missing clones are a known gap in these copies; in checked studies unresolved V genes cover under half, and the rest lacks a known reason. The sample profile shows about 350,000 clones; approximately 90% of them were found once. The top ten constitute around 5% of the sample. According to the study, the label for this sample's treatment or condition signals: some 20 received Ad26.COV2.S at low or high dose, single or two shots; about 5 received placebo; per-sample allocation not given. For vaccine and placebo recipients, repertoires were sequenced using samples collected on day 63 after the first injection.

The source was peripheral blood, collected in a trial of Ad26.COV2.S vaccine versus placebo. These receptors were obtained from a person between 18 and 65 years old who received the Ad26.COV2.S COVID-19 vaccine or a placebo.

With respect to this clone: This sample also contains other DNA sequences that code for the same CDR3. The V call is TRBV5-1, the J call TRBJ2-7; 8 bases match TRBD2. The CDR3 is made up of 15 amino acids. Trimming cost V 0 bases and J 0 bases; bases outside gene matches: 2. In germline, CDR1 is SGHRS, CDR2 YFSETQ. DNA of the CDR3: TGCGCCAGCAGCTTGGGAGGGACTAGCTCCTACGAGCAGTACTTC. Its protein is CASSLGGTSSYEQYF.

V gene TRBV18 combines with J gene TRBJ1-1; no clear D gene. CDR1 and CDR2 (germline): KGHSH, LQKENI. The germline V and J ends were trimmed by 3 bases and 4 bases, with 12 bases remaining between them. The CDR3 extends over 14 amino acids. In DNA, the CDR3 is TGTGCCAGCTCACCGTTGGGAGTCGGCACTGAAGCTTTCTTT. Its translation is CASSPLGVGTEAFF.

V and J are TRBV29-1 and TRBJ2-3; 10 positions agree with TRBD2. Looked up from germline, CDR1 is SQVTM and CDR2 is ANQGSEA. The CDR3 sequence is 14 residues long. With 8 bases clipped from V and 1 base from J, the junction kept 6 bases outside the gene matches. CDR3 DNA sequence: TGCAGCTTACGAGCGGGAGGGCGCACAGATACGCAGTATTTT. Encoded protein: CSLRAGGRTDTQYF.

The CDR3 sequence: CASSFRPGDSNQPQHF. In DNA form, the CDR3 reads TGTGCCAGCAGCTTTAGGCCAGGGGATAGCAATCAGCCCCAGCATTTT. The rearrangement uses TRBV5-5 and TRBJ1-5; D might be TRBD1 (6 bases). Germline V CDR1 and CDR2: SGHKS, YYEKEE (reference sequence). Deletions cut 2 bases from V and 0 bases from J, with 12 bases between. The CDR3 consists of 16 residues.

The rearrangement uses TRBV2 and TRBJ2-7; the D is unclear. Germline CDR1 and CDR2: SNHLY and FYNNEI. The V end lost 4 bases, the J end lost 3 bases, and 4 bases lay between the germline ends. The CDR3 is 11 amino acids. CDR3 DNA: TGTGCCAGCAGTGTGCGCTACGAGCAGTACTTC. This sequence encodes CASSVRYEQYF.

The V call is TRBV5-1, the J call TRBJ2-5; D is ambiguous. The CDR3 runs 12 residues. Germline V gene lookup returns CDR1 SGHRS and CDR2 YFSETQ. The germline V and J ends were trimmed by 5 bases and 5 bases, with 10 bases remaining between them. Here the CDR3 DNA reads TGCGCCAGCAGTTCGACCCAGGAGACCCAGTACTTC. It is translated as CASSSTQETQYF.

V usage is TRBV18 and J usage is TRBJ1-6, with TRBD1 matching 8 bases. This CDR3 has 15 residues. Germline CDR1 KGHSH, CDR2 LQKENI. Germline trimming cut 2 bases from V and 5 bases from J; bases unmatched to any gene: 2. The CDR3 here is CASSPETGDNSPLHF. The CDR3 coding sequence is TGTGCCAGCTCACCAGAGACAGGGGATAATTCACCCCTCCACTTT.

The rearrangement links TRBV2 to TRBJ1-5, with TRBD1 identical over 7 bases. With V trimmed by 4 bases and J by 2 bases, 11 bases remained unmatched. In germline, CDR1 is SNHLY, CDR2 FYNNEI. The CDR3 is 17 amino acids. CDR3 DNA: TGTGCCAGCAGTGTACGAGGAGGGGGCATGGGCAATCAGCCCCAGCATTTT. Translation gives CASSVRGGGMGNQPQHF.

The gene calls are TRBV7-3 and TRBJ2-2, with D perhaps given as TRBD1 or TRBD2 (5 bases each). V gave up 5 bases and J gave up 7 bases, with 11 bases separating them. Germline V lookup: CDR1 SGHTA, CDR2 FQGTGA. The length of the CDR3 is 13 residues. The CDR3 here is CASSLRDRGELFF. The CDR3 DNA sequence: TGTGCCAGCAGCCTAAGGGACCGCGGGGAGCTGTTTTTT.

CDR3 amino acids: CSGLGNYGYTF. In DNA form, the CDR3 reads TGCAGTGGTTTGGGGAACTATGGCTACACCTTC. The chain joins TRBV20-1 to TRBJ1-2; D gene ambiguous. Germline CDR1 reads DFQATT; CDR2 reads SNEGSKA (reference sequence). V lost 7 bases, J lost 2 bases, and 8 bases lay in between. The CDR3 sequence is 11 residues long.

The CDR3 nucleotides read TGCGCCAGCAGCTTGGTGACGGTGAACACTGAAGCTTTCTTT. It translates to CASSLVTVNTEAFF. The rearrangement links TRBV5-1 to TRBJ1-1; the D is unclear. This CDR3 contains 14 residues. The V end was cut by 0 bases, the J end by 0 bases, with 6 bases between. CDR1 is SGHRS, CDR2 YFSETQ, per germline. Combining the CDR3 with reference TRBV5-1 and TRBJ1-1 gives the whole variable domain KAGVTQTPRYLIKTRGQQVTLSCSPISGHRSVSWYQQTPGQGLQFLFEYFSETQRNKGNFPGRFSGRQFSNSRSEMNVSTLELGDSALYLCASSLVTVNTEAFFGQGTRLTVV.

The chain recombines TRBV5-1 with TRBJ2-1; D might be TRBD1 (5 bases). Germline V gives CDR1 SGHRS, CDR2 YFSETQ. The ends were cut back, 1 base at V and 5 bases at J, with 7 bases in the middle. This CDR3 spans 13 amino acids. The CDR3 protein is CASSLTGDNEQFF. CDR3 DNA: TGCGCCAGCAGCTTGACAGGAGACAATGAGCAGTTCTTC.

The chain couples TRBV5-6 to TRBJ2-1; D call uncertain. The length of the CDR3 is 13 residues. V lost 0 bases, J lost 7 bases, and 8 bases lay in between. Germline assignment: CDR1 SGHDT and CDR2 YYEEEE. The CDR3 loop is CASSLELGNEQFF. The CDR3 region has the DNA TGTGCCAGCAGCTTGGAGTTGGGTAATGAGCAGTTCTTC.

The CDR3 is CASSQEGIYEQYF. In DNA, the CDR3 is TGCGCCAGCAGCCAAGAAGGGATCTACGAGCAGTACTTC. J is TRBJ2-7 and V is TRBV4-1; D not certain. With 0 bases removed from V and 3 bases from J, the gap between germline ends came to 6 bases. Germline V gene lookup returns CDR1 MGHRA and CDR2 YSYEKL. The CDR3 has 13 amino acids.

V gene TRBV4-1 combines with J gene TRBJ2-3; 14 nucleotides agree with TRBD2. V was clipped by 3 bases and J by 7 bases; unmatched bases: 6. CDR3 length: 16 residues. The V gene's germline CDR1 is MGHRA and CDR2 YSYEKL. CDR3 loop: CASSQGLAGAMNTQYF. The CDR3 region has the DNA TGCGCCAGCAGCCAGGGACTAGCGGGAGCAATGAATACGCAGTATTTT.

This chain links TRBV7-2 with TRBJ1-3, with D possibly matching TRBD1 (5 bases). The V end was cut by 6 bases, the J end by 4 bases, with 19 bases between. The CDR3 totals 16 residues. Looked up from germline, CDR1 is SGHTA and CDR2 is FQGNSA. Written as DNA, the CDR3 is TGTGCCAGCAGTTCCCCCAGCAGGACAATGGGAAACACCATATATTTT. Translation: CASSSPSRTMGNTIYF.

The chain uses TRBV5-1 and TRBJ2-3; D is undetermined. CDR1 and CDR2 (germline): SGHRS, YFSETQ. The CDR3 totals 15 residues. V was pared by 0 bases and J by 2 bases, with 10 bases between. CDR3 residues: CASSLVGGTTDTQYF. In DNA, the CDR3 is TGCGCCAGCAGCTTGGTGGGCGGAACCACAGATACGCAGTATTTT.

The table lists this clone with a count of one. CDR3 sequence reads: CASWGGHDTQPQHF. Written as DNA, the CDR3 is TGTGCCAGTTGGGGGGGACACGATACTCAGCCCCAGCATTTT. V is TRBV28 and J is TRBJ1-5; D possibly corresponds to TRBD1 (6 bases). The CDR3 extends over 14 amino acids. V was trimmed by 9 bases and J by 6 bases, leaving 18 bases between them. Germline CDR1 MDHEN, CDR2 SYDVKM.

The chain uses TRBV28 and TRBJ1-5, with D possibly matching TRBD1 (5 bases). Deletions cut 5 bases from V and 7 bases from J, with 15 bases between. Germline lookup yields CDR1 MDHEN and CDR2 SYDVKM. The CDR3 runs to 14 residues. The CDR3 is CASSPTVSGQPQHF. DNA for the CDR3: TGTGCCAGCAGTCCTACAGTATCAGGGCAGCCCCAGCATTTT.

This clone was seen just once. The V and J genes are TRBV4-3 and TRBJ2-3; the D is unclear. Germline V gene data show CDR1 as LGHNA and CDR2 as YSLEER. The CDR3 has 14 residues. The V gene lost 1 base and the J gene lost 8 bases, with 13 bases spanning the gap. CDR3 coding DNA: TGCGCCAGCAGCCAAGTTTCCTCGGTCGGTACGCAGTATTTT. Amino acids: CASSQVSSVGTQYF.

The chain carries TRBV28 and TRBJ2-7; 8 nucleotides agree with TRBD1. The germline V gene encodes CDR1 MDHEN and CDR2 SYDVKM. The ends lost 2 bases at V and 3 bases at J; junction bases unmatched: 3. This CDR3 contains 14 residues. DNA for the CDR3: TGTGCCAGCAGTTTACCCGACAGGGGCTACGAGCAGTACTTC. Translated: CASSLPDRGYEQYF.

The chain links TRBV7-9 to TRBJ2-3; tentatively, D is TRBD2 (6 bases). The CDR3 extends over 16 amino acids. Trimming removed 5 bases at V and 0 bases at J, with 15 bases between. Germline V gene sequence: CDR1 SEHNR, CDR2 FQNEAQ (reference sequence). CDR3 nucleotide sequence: TGTGCCAGCAGCCGAGGGACTGTTACTAGCACAGATACGCAGTATTTT. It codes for CASSRGTVTSTDTQYF.

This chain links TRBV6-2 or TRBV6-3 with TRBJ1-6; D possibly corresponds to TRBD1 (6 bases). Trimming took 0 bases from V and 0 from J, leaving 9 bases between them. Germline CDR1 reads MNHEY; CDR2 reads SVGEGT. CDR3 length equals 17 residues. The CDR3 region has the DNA TGTGCCAGCAGTTACTCCCGGGACACCTCCTATAATTCACCCCTCCACTTT. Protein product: CASSYSRDTSYNSPLHF.

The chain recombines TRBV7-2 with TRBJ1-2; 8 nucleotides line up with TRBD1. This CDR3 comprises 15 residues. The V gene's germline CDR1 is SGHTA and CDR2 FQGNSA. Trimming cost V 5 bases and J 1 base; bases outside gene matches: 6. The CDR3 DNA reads TGTGCCAGCAGCCCTCTCGGACAGGGTAACTATGGCTACACCTTC. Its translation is CASSPLGQGNYGYTF.

For the CDR3, the DNA is TGTGCCAGTGCCCCCGCGGGAGGGCCCCACAATGAGCAGTTCTTC. This translates into CASAPAGGPHNEQFF. The rearrangement joins TRBV19 to TRBJ2-1, with 9 nucleotides matching TRBD2. The CDR3 length is 15 residues. Trimming at V came to 8 bases and at J to 5 bases, leaving 10 bases not matched to a gene. Per the germline V gene, CDR1 is LNHDA and CDR2 is SQIVND (reference sequence).

For the CDR3, the DNA is TGTGCCACCTCCTATCGACAGGTCCTCTCTGGAAACACCATATATTTT. It is translated as CATSYRQVLSGNTIYF. This chain joins TRBV10-3 and TRBJ1-3; D possibly corresponds to TRBD1 (6 bases). The CDR3 covers 16 residues. Germline V gene sequence: CDR1 ENHRY, CDR2 SYGVKD. V was shortened by 10 bases and J by 0 bases, with 19 bases between the two germline ends.

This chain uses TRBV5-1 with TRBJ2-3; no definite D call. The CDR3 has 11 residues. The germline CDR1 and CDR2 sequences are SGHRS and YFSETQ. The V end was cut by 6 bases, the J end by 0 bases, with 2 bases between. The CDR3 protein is CASMSTDTQYF. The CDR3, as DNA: TGCGCCAGCATGAGCACAGATACGCAGTATTTT.

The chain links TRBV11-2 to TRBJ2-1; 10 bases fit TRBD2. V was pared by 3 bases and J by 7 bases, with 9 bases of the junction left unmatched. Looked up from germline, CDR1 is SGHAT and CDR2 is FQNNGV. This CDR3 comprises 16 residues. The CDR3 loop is CASSFLAGGRINEQFF. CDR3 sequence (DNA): TGTGCCAGCAGCTTTTTAGCGGGAGGACGCATTAATGAGCAGTTCTTC.

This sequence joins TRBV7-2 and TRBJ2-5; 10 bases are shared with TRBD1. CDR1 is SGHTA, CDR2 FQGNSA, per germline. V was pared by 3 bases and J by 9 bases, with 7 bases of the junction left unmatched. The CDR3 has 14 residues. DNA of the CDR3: TGTGCCAGCAGCTTGTACGGACAGGGGGAGGCCCAGTACTTC. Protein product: CASSLYGQGEAQYF.

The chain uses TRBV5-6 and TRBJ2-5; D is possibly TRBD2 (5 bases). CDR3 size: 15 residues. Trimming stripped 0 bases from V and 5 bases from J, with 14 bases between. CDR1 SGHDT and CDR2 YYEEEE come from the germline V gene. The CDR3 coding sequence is TGTGCCAGCAGCTTGGTGAGGGTCATAGGGGAGACCCAGTACTTC. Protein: CASSLVRVIGETQYF.

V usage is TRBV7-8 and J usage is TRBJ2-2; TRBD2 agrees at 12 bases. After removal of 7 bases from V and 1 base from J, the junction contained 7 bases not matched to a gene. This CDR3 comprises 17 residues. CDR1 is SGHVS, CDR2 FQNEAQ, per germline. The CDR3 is CASTGLAGTMNTGELFF. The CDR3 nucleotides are TGTGCCAGCACCGGACTAGCGGGAACAATGAACACCGGGGAGCTGTTTTTT. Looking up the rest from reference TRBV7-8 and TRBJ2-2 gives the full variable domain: GAGVSQSPRYKVAKRGQDVALRCDPISGHVSLFWYQQALGQGPEFLTYFQNEAQLDKSGLPSDRFFAERPEGSVSTLKIQRTQQEDSAVYLCASTGLAGTMNTGELFFGEGSRLTVL.

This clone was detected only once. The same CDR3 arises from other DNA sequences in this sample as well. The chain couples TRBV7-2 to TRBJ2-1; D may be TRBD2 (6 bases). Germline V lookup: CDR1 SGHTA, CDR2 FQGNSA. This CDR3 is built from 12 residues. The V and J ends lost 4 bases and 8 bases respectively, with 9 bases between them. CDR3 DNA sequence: TGTGCCAGCAGCTCACCGGGGGATGAGCAGTTCTTC. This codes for CASSSPGDEQFF.